These 17 T cell receptor beta chains share one sample of origin, sequenced in a study of shared clonotypes between healthy human individuals. TCRdb's copy holds only in-frame clones and misses some; the assay was immunoSEQ multiplex PCR. The sample holds about 960,000 clones, around three quarters seen once. Material for sequencing was memory CD4+ T cells sorted from blood. The subset is: CD45RA-negative fraction. The receptors shown here come from a man aged 18 to 30 in good health.

The CDR3 is CASSSDRSSYEQYF. The CDR3 DNA reads as TGTGCCAGCTCTTCTGACAGGAGCTCCTACGAGCAGTACTTC. The chain recombines TRBV18 with TRBJ2-7, with a tentative D call TRBD1 (6 bases). The V end lost 6 bases, the J end lost 0 bases, and 12 bases lay between the germline ends. Germline assignment: CDR1 KGHSH and CDR2 LQKENI. The CDR3 runs to 14 residues.

The chain recombines TRBV7-2 with TRBJ1-2; D gene unclear. The CDR3 has 15 residues. Germline loops: CDR1 SGHTA, CDR2 FQGNSA. V was shortened by 6 bases and J by 8 bases, with 22 bases between the two germline ends. CDR3 DNA sequence: TGTGCCAGCAGGCCTGACTCACAGTGGACGCAGGGCTACACCTTC. This codes for CASRPDSQWTQGYTF.

This clone turned up a few times. The V and J genes are TRBV19 and TRBJ2-3, with 11 nucleotides matching TRBD2. CDR1 LNHDA and CDR2 SQIVND come from the germline V gene (reference sequence). Unmatched junction bases numbered 8, after V lost 5 bases and J lost 4 bases. The length of the CDR3 is 16 residues. For the CDR3, the DNA is TGTGCCAGTAGTGCTAGCGGGGGGCCCGGGGCAGATACGCAGTATTTT. Protein: CASSASGGPGADTQYF.

CDR3 protein: CASSKEGVGGANVLTF. In DNA, the CDR3 is TGTGCCAGCAGTAAAGAAGGGGTTGGAGGGGCCAACGTCCTGACTTTC. This chain uses TRBV2 with TRBJ2-6, with TRBD1 as a possible D gene (5 bases). V lost 5 bases, J lost 4 bases, and 15 bases lay in between. Germline V lookup: CDR1 SNHLY, CDR2 FYNNEI. The CDR3 runs 16 residues.

V and J are TRBV2 and TRBJ2-5; 13 nucleotides match TRBD2. The CDR3 is 15 residues long. CDR1 SNHLY and CDR2 FYNNEI come from the germline V gene. Trimming took 7 bases from V and 4 from J; bases not matched to a gene: 6. DNA for the CDR3: TGTGCCAGCACCCTGACTAGCGGGGGGATAGAGACCCAGTACTTC. Its translation is CASTLTSGGIETQYF.

A few counts support this clone. The V gene is TRBV18, the J gene TRBJ2-3; D remains unclear. The CDR3 is made up of 14 amino acids. Germline V gene data show CDR1 as KGHSH and CDR2 as LQKENI. Trimming removed 6 bases at V and 0 bases at J, with 10 bases between. The CDR3, as DNA: TGTGCCAGCTCGCTGAGGCTTAGCACAGATACGCAGTATTTT. Translation gives CASSLRLSTDTQYF.

This clone was observed a handful of times. The chain joins TRBV5-8 to TRBJ1-5; D might be TRBD1 (6 bases). The CDR3 spans 13 residues. Germline V CDR1 and CDR2: SGHTS, YDEGEE. The V gene lost 5 bases and the J gene lost 3 bases, with 9 bases spanning the gap. The CDR3 loop reads CASSRQDNQPQHF. The CDR3 bases are TGTGCCAGCAGTCGACAGGACAATCAGCCCCAGCATTTT.

This rearrangement joins TRBV19 to TRBJ2-3; no reliable D call. Trimming cost V 6 bases and J 2 bases, with 9 bases left between them. This CDR3 is 13 amino acids long. From germline, CDR1 is LNHDA and CDR2 SQIVND (reference sequence). The CDR3 DNA follows: TGTGCCAGTAGAATGGCTAACACAGATACGCAGTATTTT. Its translation is CASRMANTDTQYF. Filled out from reference TRBV19 and TRBJ2-3, the complete variable domain reads DGGITQSPKYLFRKEGQNVTLSCEQNLNHDAMYWYRQDPGQGLRLIYYSQIVNDFQKGDIAEGYSVSREKKESFPLTVTSAQKNPTAFYLCASRMANTDTQYFGPGTRLTVL.

As concerns this clone: This CDR3 is also generated by other DNA sequences in the sample. The chain carries TRBV7-8 and TRBJ2-1; TRBD2 matches at 9 bases. Per germline, CDR1 SGHVS and CDR2 FQNEAQ. This CDR3 has 15 amino acids. The trim removed 1 base at V and 7 bases at J, leaving 5 bases unmatched. The CDR3 sequence: CASSLGRGGLNEQFF. CDR3 coding DNA: TGTGCCAGCAGCTTAGGGCGGGGGGGCCTAAATGAGCAGTTCTTC.

A few counts support this clone. This chain joins TRBV2 and TRBJ1-1, with D possibly TRBD1 on 6 matching bases. CDR1 is SNHLY and CDR2 is FYNNEI in the germline V gene. The CDR3 loop spans 14 amino acids. V lost 4 bases, J lost 0 bases, and 9 bases lay in between. This chain's CDR3 is CASSAQGMNTEAFF. The CDR3 DNA sequence: TGTGCCAGCAGTGCACAGGGCATGAACACTGAAGCTTTCTTT.

The chain recombines TRBV7-6 with TRBJ1-2, with 8 positions matching TRBD1. The V segment lost 5 bases and the J segment 0 bases; nucleotides outside the gene matches: 5. The CDR3 contains 15 residues. CDR1 is SGHVS and CDR2 is FNYEAQ in the germline V gene. For the CDR3, the DNA is TGTGCCAGCAGCCAGACAGGGGCAGCTAACTATGGCTACACCTTC. Translation gives CASSQTGAANYGYTF.

CDR3 sequence (DNA): TGCGCCAGCAGCTTGAAGGACCTGGGGCAGGGGACTGAAGCTTTCTTT. This codes for CASSLKDLGQGTEAFF. This chain links TRBV5-1 with TRBJ1-1; perhaps TRBD1 as D (6 bases). The CDR3 length is 16 residues. Deletions cut 1 base from V and 5 bases from J, with 18 bases between. Germline CDR1 is SGHRS and CDR2 is YFSETQ.

DNA for the CDR3: TGTGCCAGTAGTAGCCCGGGACAGGCGACTATGAACACTGAAGCTTTCTTT. Translating gives CASSSPGQATMNTEAFF. This rearrangement joins TRBV19 to TRBJ1-1; the match to TRBD1 covers 8 bases. Germline-derived CDR1 and CDR2 are LNHDA and SQIVND (reference sequence). V lost 4 bases to trimming and J lost 0 bases; unmatched junction nucleotides: 10. The CDR3 spans 17 residues.

This clone was detected ten times or more. The rearrangement links TRBV5-1 to TRBJ2-5; D is undetermined. The V and J ends lost 6 bases and 2 bases respectively, with 8 bases between them. The length of the CDR3 is 12 residues. CDR1 SGHRS and CDR2 YFSETQ come from the germline V gene. The CDR3 protein is CASTNPQETQYF. The CDR3 DNA is TGCGCCAGCACCAACCCTCAAGAGACCCAGTACTTC.

This clone was detected a few times. The CDR3 DNA reads as TGTGCCATCAGTGTGGACAGGGGCTCGAACACTGAAGCTTTCTTT. Its translation is CAISVDRGSNTEAFF. This sequence joins TRBV10-3 and TRBJ1-1; 9 positions match TRBD1. Trimming cost V 4 bases and J 1 base; bases outside gene matches: 4. Germline values: CDR1 ENHRY, CDR2 SYGVKD. This CDR3 has 15 amino acids.

This clone was seen only once. This specimen includes other DNA sequences encoding the same CDR3. This chain uses TRBV28 with TRBJ1-6, with no clear D. Germline values: CDR1 MDHEN, CDR2 SYDVKM. Trimming cost V 8 bases and J 7 bases, with 6 bases left between them. The CDR3 spans 11 residues. CDR3 nucleotide sequence: TGTGCCAGCGGCTCGAATTCACCCCTCCACTTT. Translated, it gives CASGSNSPLHF.

This clone was recorded at least ten times. J is TRBJ1-3 and V is TRBV4-1; D gene unclear. This CDR3 spans 16 amino acids. Between the trimmed V and J ends, which lost 4 bases and 0 bases, there was a span of 13 bases. Per the germline V gene, CDR1 is MGHRA and CDR2 is YSYEKL. In DNA, the CDR3 is TGCGCCAGCAGCCTAGAGGGCCCCCACTCTGGAAACACCATATATTTT. Encoded protein: CASSLEGPHSGNTIYF.